The source of this T cell receptor (beta chain) is a study of regulatory T cells in long-lasting Graves disease. This clonotype came up a few times. Researchers made TCR beta libraries by using iRepertoire HTBI primers and running Arm-PCR on CDR3 regions. Original data processing: Samples jointly harbored 60 to 65 TRBV and 12 to 15 TRBJ segments. Each CDR3 protein is one row after TCRdb ran MiXCR on the multiplex PCR reads. The V and J calls come from TCRdb's annotation, not from the publication. The sample lists hundreds of thousands of distinct CDR3 sequences, 16% occurring once. V lost 0 bases and J lost 4, with 12 bases in between. Germline V gives CDR1 DFQATT, CDR2 SNEGSKA (reference sequence). CDR3 size: 15 residues. Regarding time point: newly diagnosed GD, antithyroid drugs for less than 3 months. Construction of the TCR library relied on RNA isolated from PBMCs. The sample was also linked to a second study, of T cells in Graves' hyperthyroidism and ophthalmopathy. That investigation notes: A first-round RT-PCR of the TCR CDR3 used the HTBI primer set.

The source material was peripheral blood mononuclear cells (PBMCs), sampled at new diagnosis, from a patient treated with antithyroid drugs. V is TRBV20-1 and J is TRBJ2-2; D perhaps matches TRBD1 (5 bases). The clonotype was recovered from a man aged 40-50 years with Graves disease. For the CDR3, the DNA is TGCAGTGCTAGAGATCCAGGGATAGGCACCGGGGAGCTGTTTTTT. Amino acids: CSARDPGIGTGELFF.